The 18 T cell receptor beta chains reported below all come from one sample, sequenced in a study of regulatory T cells in long-lasting Graves disease. Researchers made TCR beta libraries by using iRepertoire HTBI primers and running Arm-PCR on CDR3 regions. TCRdb fed the multiplex PCR reads into MiXCR, producing one record per CDR3 protein. Found here are about 430,000 distinct CDR3 sequences, around 20% of them singletons; the top ten hold more than 13%. Time point meaning: persistent/refractory GD, antithyroid drugs over 5 years with positive TRAb. PBMCs were the source of the RNA used for TCR sequencing. The material sequenced was peripheral blood mononuclear cells (PBMCs), taken when the disease was refractory, from a patient treated with antithyroid drugs. Source of these receptors: a female donor with Graves disease.

In this sample, this clonotype turned up a few times. The chain couples TRBV29-1 to TRBJ2-2, with no clear D. Germline values: CDR1 SQVTM, CDR2 ANQGSEA. This CDR3 is 12 amino acids long. Trimming took off 4 bases at V and 0 bases at J, with 3 bases between the two ends. For the CDR3, the DNA is TGCAGCGTTGTGTCGAACACCGGGGAGCTGTTTTTT. Amino acids: CSVVSNTGELFF.

This clonotype was detected only a few times. The CDR3: CSAGDPGQGNTGELFF. Here the CDR3 DNA reads TGCAGTGCCGGGGATCCCGGACAGGGGAACACCGGGGAGCTGTTTTTT. The chain is built from TRBV20-1 and TRBJ2-2, with 8 bases lining up with TRBD1. Germline V lookup: CDR1 DFQATT, CDR2 SNEGSKA (reference sequence). CDR3 length: 16 residues. Trimming took 6 bases from V and 1 from J; bases not matched to a gene: 10.

This clonotype was seen more than once but under ten times. This chain connects TRBV3-1 to TRBJ1-1, with 7 bases identical to TRBD1. The germline V gene has CDR1 LGHDT and CDR2 YNNKEL (reference sequence). The ends lost 4 bases at V and 2 bases at J; junction bases unmatched: 16. The CDR3 is 18 residues long. DNA of the CDR3: TGTGCCAGCAGCCCGTTGGGACAGCTGATTCAATATAACACTGAAGCTTTCTTT. It yields the protein CASSPLGQLIQYNTEAFF.

This clonotype showed up many times. This sequence joins TRBV2 and TRBJ2-5; no clear D gene. Trimming stripped 4 bases from V and 1 base from J, with 10 bases between. Germline CDR1 and CDR2: SNHLY and FYNNEI. The CDR3 is 14 residues long. CDR3 DNA: TGTGCCAGCAGTGCTGGCATTTCCCAAGAGACCCAGTACTTC. Its translation is CASSAGISQETQYF.

This clonotype was found a few times. The chain carries TRBV28 and TRBJ2-2; D is perhaps TRBD1 or TRBD2 (6 bases each). From germline, CDR1 is MDHEN and CDR2 SYDVKM. The CDR3 spans 15 residues. V lost 6 bases and J 2 bases, leaving 13 bases between the germline ends. The CDR3 here is CASRPGGSNTGELFF. CDR3 DNA sequence: TGTGCCAGCAGACCCGGGGGCAGTAACACCGGGGAGCTGTTTTTT.

This clonotype occurred many times. The gene calls are TRBV20-1 and TRBJ2-5, with 8 bases lining up with TRBD1. CDR3 size: 12 residues. Germline CDR1 is DFQATT and CDR2 is SNEGSKA (reference sequence). V shed 6 bases and J 3 bases; nucleotides not matched to a gene: 3. This chain's CDR3 is CSARQGKETQYF. The CDR3 region has the DNA TGCAGTGCCAGACAGGGGAAAGAGACCCAGTACTTC.

This clonotype appeared a few times. This rearrangement joins TRBV19 to TRBJ2-1; D assignment may be TRBD1 or TRBD2 (5 bases each). Germline V gene lookup returns CDR1 LNHDA and CDR2 SQIVND (reference sequence). This CDR3 has 15 amino acids. The germline V and J ends were trimmed by 3 bases and 6 bases, with 15 bases remaining between them. CDR3 protein: CASSISGVQGNEQFF. The CDR3 DNA follows: TGTGCCAGTAGTATCTCCGGGGTTCAGGGCAATGAGCAGTTCTTC. The whole variable domain, remainder taken from reference TRBV19 and TRBJ2-1, is DGGITQSPKYLFRKEGQNVTLSCEQNLNHDAMYWYRQDPGQGLRLIYYSQIVNDFQKGDIAEGYSVSREKKESFPLTVTSAQKNPTAFYLCASSISGVQGNEQFFGPGTRLTVL.

This clonotype was seen many times. The chain carries TRBV9 and TRBJ1-6; TRBD1 might be the D (6 bases). Deletions cut 1 base from V and 10 bases from J, with 12 bases between. Germline CDR1 is SGDLS and CDR2 is YYNGEE. This CDR3 is built from 14 residues. The CDR3 DNA follows: TGTGCCAGCAGCGTAAGGGCAGGGGACTCACCCCTCCACTTT. Translated, it gives CASSVRAGDSPLHF.

The chain carries TRBV4-1 and TRBJ2-7; 7 bases match TRBD1. The CDR3 length is 19 residues. Germline V gene data show CDR1 as MGHRA and CDR2 as YSYEKL. Unmatched junction bases numbered 15, after V lost 0 bases and J lost 1 base. CDR3 nucleotide sequence: TGCGCCAGCAGCCAAGATCCCTATATACAGGGGCGCGAATCCTACGAGCAGTACTTC. This encodes CASSQDPYIQGRESYEQYF.

This clonotype occurred many times. The chain joins TRBV27 to TRBJ1-1, with a possible D match to TRBD1 (6 bases). Trimming pared 4 bases from V and 4 bases from J, leaving 13 bases between. The CDR3 totals 14 residues. Germline loops: CDR1 MNHEY, CDR2 SMNVEV (reference sequence). This CDR3 is CASSSTGLGTEAFF. The CDR3 nucleotides are TGTGCCAGCAGTTCAACAGGGCTCGGCACTGAAGCTTTCTTT.

This clonotype was detected only a few times. The chain recombines TRBV14 with TRBJ2-7; D gene unclear. The CDR3 has 13 amino acids. With 4 bases removed from V and 3 bases from J, the gap between germline ends came to 10 bases. CDR1 is SGHDN and CDR2 is FVKESK in the germline V gene. CDR3: CASSLSYRYEQYF. Here the CDR3 DNA reads TGTGCCAGCAGCCTAAGCTACCGCTACGAGCAGTACTTC.

This clonotype was seen only a few times. J is TRBJ2-3 and V is TRBV27; 10 positions agree with TRBD1. The V gene's germline CDR1 is MNHEY and CDR2 SMNVEV (reference sequence). V was pared by 5 bases and J by 2 bases, with 7 bases of the junction left unmatched. The CDR3 has 16 amino acids. DNA for the CDR3: TGTGCCAGCAGTGCCGGGACAGGGGTTCTCACAGATACGCAGTATTTT. This translates into CASSAGTGVLTDTQYF.

The rearrangement joins TRBV28 to TRBJ2-7; tentative D call: TRBD2 (5 bases). The CDR3 loop spans 18 amino acids. Germline V gene lookup returns CDR1 MDHEN and CDR2 SYDVKM. The V gene lost 3 bases and the J gene lost 1 base, with 22 bases spanning the gap. The CDR3 loop reads CASSFPQKNDGGSYEQYF. DNA of the CDR3: TGTGCCAGCAGTTTCCCTCAAAAAAACGACGGCGGGTCCTACGAGCAGTACTTC.

This clonotype has ten or more counts. The chain joins TRBV28 to TRBJ1-5; a weak D match, TRBD1 (5 bases). V was pared by 6 bases and J by 4 bases, with 13 bases between. Per the germline V gene, CDR1 is MDHEN and CDR2 is SYDVKM. The CDR3 has 14 amino acids. CDR3 region: CASSWGRKNQPQHF. In DNA, the CDR3 is TGTGCCAGCAGCTGGGGACGGAAGAATCAGCCCCAGCATTTT.

Only a few counts were recorded for this clonotype. V and J are TRBV6-5 and TRBJ1-5; TRBD1 matches 7 bases. CDR1 and CDR2 from the germline V gene are MNHEY and SVGAGI. This CDR3 contains 14 residues. V lost 2 bases, J lost 6 bases, and 4 bases stayed unmatched. CDR3 region: CASSYGQGVQPQHF. DNA of the CDR3: TGTGCCAGCAGTTACGGGCAGGGGGTTCAGCCCCAGCATTTT.

This clonotype was seen only a few times. The CDR3 loop is CASLGGGRKNTGELFF. DNA for the CDR3: TGTGCCAGCCTCGGTGGCGGGAGGAAAAACACCGGGGAGCTGTTTTTT. The rearrangement uses TRBV28 and TRBJ2-2, with 8 bases that match TRBD2. CDR1 is MDHEN, CDR2 SYDVKM, per germline. CDR3 length: 16 amino acids. Losses at the gene ends were 8 bases for V and 2 bases for J; bases not matched to a gene: 10.

The rearrangement joins TRBV7-9 to TRBJ2-7; 8 bases fit TRBD2. V shed 3 bases, J shed 0 bases, and the junction held 4 bases outside the gene matches. This CDR3 contains 15 residues. Germline values: CDR1 SEHNR, CDR2 FQNEAQ (reference sequence). The CDR3 DNA follows: TGTGCCAGCAGCTTCGGGGGGGGCGGCTCCTACGAGCAGTACTTC. Its translation: CASSFGGGGSYEQYF.

This clonotype has a count of ten or more. The rearrangement links TRBV28 to TRBJ2-2; no firm D call. CDR3 length: 14 residues. Trimming left V 4 bases short and J 7 bases short, with 13 bases between. CDR1 and CDR2 from the germline V gene are MDHEN and SYDVKM. In nucleotides, the CDR3 is TGTGCCAGCAGTTCTCGGCTAGGGTTCGGGGAGCTGTTTTTT. It specifies CASSSRLGFGELFF.